A selection of T cell receptor beta chains follows, all from one sample in a study of Ad26.COV2.S vaccination and SARS-CoV-2 variants. Profiled with immunoSEQ multiplex PCR; TCRdb holds only in-frame clones, not every one. The sample lists 400,000 or so clones; about nine tenths were seen once. Sequencing used peripheral blood, obtained in a trial of Ad26.COV2.S vaccine versus placebo. The receptors were sampled from a person between 18 and 59 years old who received the Ad26.COV2.S COVID-19 vaccine or a placebo. CDR3s include the opening cysteine and the closing phenylalanine or tryptophan. The order of the fields is J gene, V gene, D gene, clone size, CDR3 length, CDR3 DNA, CDR3 protein. The D gene is left open where the match is weak. Clone size appears in some rows only: once, few, many, or a class for an expanded clone.

TRBJ1-1	TRBV2	TRBD1	.	16	TGTGCCAGCAGTCTTACAGGGGAAGGGTGGAACACTGAAGCTTTCTTT	CASSLTGEGWNTEAFF
TRBJ2-2	TRBV6-4	.	.	14	TGTGCCAGCAGGGGGACGGCGAACACCGGGGAGCTGTTTTTT	CASRGTANTGELFF
TRBJ1-5	TRBV7-8	.	few	17	TGTGCCAGCAGTAAACAGGGTCAAAGTTATAGCAATCAGCCCCAGCATTTT	CASSKQGQSYSNQPQHF
TRBJ2-7	TRBV11-2	TRBD2	.	15	TGTGCCAGCAGAACCCCCAGGCGGGGGGTCGACGAGCAGTACTTC	CASRTPRRGVDEQYF
TRBJ1-1	TRBV7-2	TRBD1	.	15	TGTGCCAGCAGCTTCGGGACAGGTGGTTTCACTGAAGCTTTCTTT	CASSFGTGGFTEAFF
TRBJ2-7	TRBV7-9	.	once	13	TGTGCCAGCAGCGGGGGCGGGTTTCACGAGCAGTACTTC	CASSGGGFHEQYF
TRBJ1-3	TRBV4-2	TRBD1	.	15	TGTGCCAGCAGCCAAGGCAGGGGGAGTGGAAACACCATATATTTT	CASSQGRGSGNTIYF
TRBJ2-2	TRBV3-1/TRBV3-2	.	once	14	TGTGCCAGCAGCCAGACTAGAGGGACCGGGGAGCTGTTTTTT	CASSQTRGTGELFF
TRBJ2-1	TRBV5-5	TRBD2	.	17	TGTGCCAGCAGCTTGAATCTAGCGGGGGTCTTTTTGAATGAGCAGTTCTTC	CASSLNLAGVFLNEQFF
TRBJ2-1	TRBV5-4	TRBD2	few	17	TGTGCCAGCAGGCGGGGCCACGTGGCTAGCGGGGACAATGAGCAGTTCTTC	CASRRGHVASGDNEQFF
TRBJ1-5	TRBV7-9	TRBD1	.	15	TGTGCCAGCAGCCCCGACAGGGACGGCAATCAGCCCCAGCATTTT	CASSPDRDGNQPQHF
TRBJ2-3	TRBV4-1	.	.	13	TGCGCCAGCAGCCAAGGGGCAACAGATACGCAGTATTTT	CASSQGATDTQYF
TRBJ2-5	TRBV3-1/TRBV3-2	TRBD2	.	16	TGTGCCAGCAGCCAAGGGACTAGCGGGATACAAGAGACCCAGTACTTC	CASSQGTSGIQETQYF
TRBJ2-1	TRBV19	TRBD2	few	19	TGTGCCAGCTCTCTTCCCGGTAGGGGCGGGGGGCCTTCCTACAATGAGCAGTTCTTC	CASSLPGRGGGPSYNEQFF
TRBJ1-3	TRBV5-1	.	.	14	TGCGCCAGCAGCTTGTCCGAAACCGGAAACACCATATATTTT	CASSLSETGNTIYF
TRBJ1-1	TRBV5-4	.	.	12	TGTGCCAGCAGAGGGGAAGGGACTGAAGCTTTCTTT	CASRGEGTEAFF
TRBJ2-3	TRBV7-9	TRBD2	once	17	TGTGCCAGCAGCTACACTAGCGGGGGGGCCAATCGCGGTACGCAGTATTTT	CASSYTSGGANRGTQYF
TRBJ1-3	TRBV2	.	.	13	TGTGCCAGCCCGGGAGACCAGGAGGACACCATATATTTT	CASPGDQEDTIYF
TRBJ1-6	TRBV6-6	.	few	16	TGTGCCAGCAGTCCTGACGGATCCTCCTATAATTCACCCCTCCACTTT	CASSPDGSSYNSPLHF
TRBJ1-1	TRBV6-5	.	.	14	TGTGCCAGCAGTTACTCAGGGCCGGGTACTGAAGCTTTCTTT	CASSYSGPGTEAFF
TRBJ2-1	TRBV9	.	once	13	TGTGCCAGCAGCTGGGACGGGTACAATGAGCAGTTCTTC	CASSWDGYNEQFF
TRBJ1-2	TRBV2	.	.	12	TGTGCCAGCAGTGTGGGGGGAGATGGCTACACCTTC	CASSVGGDGYTF
TRBJ1-1	TRBV3-1/TRBV3-2	.	.	16	TGTGCCAGCAGCCTGATCCAGGGTTTGGATGACACTGAAGCTTTCTTT	CASSLIQGLDDTEAFF
TRBJ1-4	TRBV5-4	.	.	16	TGTGCCAGCAGCAACCGACCGGGACTGGGAAATGAAAAACTGTTTTTT	CASSNRPGLGNEKLFF
TRBJ2-1	TRBV19	TRBD2	.	14	TGTGCCAGTAGTATAGGAGCGGGGGGGCCGGAGCAGTTCTTC	CASSIGAGGPEQFF
TRBJ2-7	TRBV6-5	.	.	14	TGTGCCAGCGTTACCGGGACGGTCGCCTACGAGCAGTACTTC	CASVTGTVAYEQYF
TRBJ2-5	TRBV10-3	.	.	13	TGTGCCATCACTAACAGTGGAGAAGAGACCCAGTACTTC	CAITNSGEETQYF
TRBJ1-3	TRBV2	.	.	13	TGTGCCAGCAGTGACCCAGGGGGAAACACCATATATTTT	CASSDPGGNTIYF
TRBJ2-7	TRBV7-8	.	.	13	TGTGCCAGCAGGTGGGACAACGGCGACGAGCAGTACTTC	CASRWDNGDEQYF
TRBJ1-1	TRBV7-2	TRBD1	.	14	TGTGCCAGCAGCTCCGGGACAGTAAACACTGAAGCTTTCTTT	CASSSGTVNTEAFF